Below, 23 T cell receptor beta chains from the same sample are listed, as sequenced in a study of CD8 T cells in Susac syndrome. RNA totalling 0.5 to 1 ug underwent reverse transcription with random hexamers. TCRdb reprocessed the immunoSEQ multiplex PCR reads via MiXCR and lists one record per CDR3 protein. The repertoire holds 180,000 or so distinct CDR3 sequences, around 94% seen once, with roughly 0.13% in the top ten. Sequenced sample: CD4+ T cells from PBMCs. The receptors were gathered from a human donor in good health.

This sequence joins TRBV7-9 and TRBJ2-3; 7 bases are a match to TRBD2. V lost 0 bases, J lost 10 bases, and 7 bases stayed unmatched. The CDR3 spans 14 residues. CDR1 is SEHNR, CDR2 FQNEAQ, per germline (reference sequence). CDR3: CASSLASGRAAQYF. DNA of the CDR3: TGTGCCAGCAGCTTAGCTAGCGGGCGTGCGGCGCAGTATTTT.

This clonotype was recorded once. The J gene is TRBJ2-7, the V gene TRBV7-9; a possible D gene is TRBD1 (7 bases). Germline CDR1 SEHNR, CDR2 FQNEAQ (reference sequence). Trimming took 1 base from V and 1 from J, leaving 14 bases between them. CDR3 length equals 16 residues. CDR3 amino acids: CASSLVGQGGSYEQYF. DNA for the CDR3: TGTGCCAGCAGCTTAGTAGGGCAGGGGGGTTCCTACGAGCAGTACTTC.

The chain has TRBV7-9 and TRBJ2-3, with D possibly TRBD2 on 5 matching bases. Trimming removed 4 bases from V and 0 bases from J, with 11 bases in between. CDR1 and CDR2 from the germline V gene are SEHNR and FQNEAQ (reference sequence). CDR3 length: 15 amino acids. The CDR3 DNA reads TGTGCCAGCAGCTCATGGACTGGAAGCACAGATACGCAGTATTTT. This translates into CASSSWTGSTDTQYF.

The V call is TRBV29-1, the J call TRBJ2-1; no clear D gene. Trimming left V 2 bases short and J 2 bases short, with 7 bases between. Germline CDR1 is SQVTM and CDR2 is ANQGSEA. The CDR3 loop spans 13 amino acids. In DNA form, the CDR3 reads TGCAGCGTTGAACCTGATGCCTACAATGAGCAGTTCTTC. As protein: CSVEPDAYNEQFF.

The V gene is TRBV7-2, the J gene TRBJ1-1, with D unresolved. This CDR3 has 13 residues. The V and J ends lost 9 bases and 0 bases respectively, with 11 bases between them. The germline V gene has CDR1 SGHTA and CDR2 FQGNSA. The CDR3 spells CASKEVVNTEAFF. The CDR3 DNA is TGTGCCAGTAAGGAGGTCGTGAACACTGAAGCTTTCTTT. The full variable domain, completed using reference TRBV7-2 and TRBJ1-1, is GAGVSQSPSNKVTEKGKDVELRCDPISGHTALYWYRQSLGQGLEFLIYFQGNSAPDKSGLPSDRFSAERTGGSVSTLTIQRTQQEDSAVYLCASKEVVNTEAFFGQGTRLTVV.

V gene TRBV21-1 combines with J gene TRBJ2-7; TRBD2 is the table's D call and was not checked against the DNA. TRBV21-1 is reported as a pseudogene. The CDR3 is 15 residues long. In DNA form, the CDR3 reads TGTGCCATTAGCAATGGGACGGCGAGCTCCTACGAGCAGTACTTC. Its protein product is CAISNGTASSYEQYF.

V is TRBV4-2 and J is TRBJ2-5; 13 bases agree with TRBD2. Germline CDR1 and CDR2: LGHNA and YNFKEQ. The CDR3 runs 15 residues. V trimming: 4 bases; J trimming: 5 bases; junction bases outside the gene matches: 4. The CDR3, as DNA: TGTGCCAGCAGCCCAGGGACTAGCGGGGAGGAGACCCAGTACTTC. This codes for CASSPGTSGEETQYF.

This rearrangement joins TRBV19 to TRBJ2-1, with TRBD2 matching 14 bases. Per germline, CDR1 LNHDA and CDR2 SQIVND (reference sequence). Trimming cost V 3 bases and J 7 bases; bases outside gene matches: 2. The CDR3 spans 15 residues. The CDR3 nucleotides are TGTGCCAGTAGTATGAGGACTAGCGGGGGGAATGAGCAGTTCTTC. This encodes CASSMRTSGGNEQFF.

Here the CDR3 reads CASSHPGQGSYGYTF. The CDR3, as DNA: TGTGCCAGCAGCCACCCGGGACAGGGGAGCTATGGCTACACCTTC. V usage is TRBV3-1 and J usage is TRBJ1-2, with TRBD1 identical over 10 bases. Germline V gene lookup returns CDR1 LGHDT and CDR2 YNNKEL (reference sequence). The CDR3 runs 15 residues. The V segment lost 3 bases and the J segment 4 bases; nucleotides outside the gene matches: 5. Combining the CDR3 with reference TRBV3-1 and TRBJ1-2 gives the whole variable domain DTAVSQTPKYLVTQMGNDKSIKCEQNLGHDTMYWYKQDSKKFLKIMFSYNNKELIINETVPNRFSPKSPDKAHLNLHINSLELGDSAVYFCASSHPGQGSYGYTFGSGTRLTVV.

This clonotype occurred once. The CDR3 DNA follows: TGTGCCAGCAGCTTTGGTCTCTATGGCTACACCTTC. Protein product: CASSFGLYGYTF. This chain uses TRBV7-2 with TRBJ1-2; D is uncertain. Germline values: CDR1 SGHTA, CDR2 FQGNSA. The CDR3 is 12 amino acids. Between the trimmed V and J ends, which lost 3 bases and 4 bases, there was a span of 6 bases.

The rearrangement joins TRBV6-2 or TRBV6-3 to TRBJ2-5; tentatively, D is TRBD1 or TRBD2 (7 bases each). This CDR3 spans 14 amino acids. V was shortened by 6 bases and J by 10 bases, with 21 bases between the two germline ends. The V gene's germline CDR1 is MNHEY and CDR2 SVGEGT. CDR3 nucleotides: TGTGCCAGCAGCTCGGGACAGCCGCGGGGGTACCAGTACTTC. Translation: CASSSGQPRGYQYF.

This clonotype was counted only a few times. The chain links TRBV20-1 to TRBJ1-1; the D gene is possibly TRBD1 (5 bases). Germline assignment: CDR1 DFQATT and CDR2 SNEGSKA (reference sequence). The CDR3 covers 14 residues. V gave up 1 base and J gave up 2 bases, with 11 bases separating them. The DNA of the CDR3 is TGCAGTGCTAGAGCCGGGACGGTTAACACTGAAGCTTTCTTT. Encoded protein: CSARAGTVNTEAFF.

For the CDR3, the DNA is TGTGCCAGCAGCCTCAAGGGACAGGACGCAGATACGCAGTATTTT. It encodes CASSLKGQDADTQYF. The chain recombines TRBV9 with TRBJ2-3; TRBD1 aligns across 8 bases. The V segment lost 4 bases and the J segment 4 bases; nucleotides outside the gene matches: 8. Germline values: CDR1 SGDLS, CDR2 YYNGEE. The CDR3 sequence is 15 residues long.

The chain combines TRBV19 with TRBJ2-7; D tentatively reads TRBD1 or TRBD2 (5 bases each). Germline CDR1 is LNHDA and CDR2 is SQIVND (reference sequence). Trimming took 0 bases from V and 5 from J, leaving 8 bases between them. The CDR3 contains 13 residues. CDR3 amino acids: CASSIDLGDEQYF. The CDR3 DNA reads as TGTGCCAGTAGTATAGACTTGGGGGACGAGCAGTACTTC.

The genes are TRBV12-3 or TRBV12-4 and TRBJ2-3; TRBD2 aligns across 13 bases. J gave up 14 bases and V 6 bases, and 5 bases lay outside the gene matches. The CDR3 runs to 12 residues. CDR3 amino acids: CASSSGLAGVYF. The DNA of the CDR3 is TGTGCCAGCAGCTCCGGACTAGCGGGGGTGTATTTT.

This clonotype is a singleton in its sample. The chain is built from TRBV20-1 and TRBJ2-7; D is possibly TRBD1 or TRBD2 (5 bases each). Germline values: CDR1 DFQATT, CDR2 SNEGSKA (reference sequence). With 4 bases removed from V and 4 bases from J, the gap between germline ends came to 11 bases. This CDR3 comprises 12 residues. The CDR3: CSATRDGYEQYF. The CDR3, as DNA: TGCAGTGCTACCAGGGACGGGTACGAGCAGTACTTC.

The rearrangement uses TRBV29-1 and TRBJ2-7; D is unclear. Trimming stripped 4 bases from V and 0 bases from J, with 16 bases between. CDR3 length equals 15 residues. Germline CDR1 SQVTM, CDR2 ANQGSEA. The CDR3 DNA sequence: TGCAGCGTTGCCGAGAGAACAGTCACCTCCTACGAGCAGTACTTC. Amino acids: CSVAERTVTSYEQYF.

The chain has TRBV20-1 and TRBJ2-1; D is undetermined. This CDR3 comprises 14 residues. V was cut by 3 bases and J by 0 bases, with 9 bases left in between. CDR1 DFQATT and CDR2 SNEGSKA come from the germline V gene (reference sequence). CDR3 residues: CSARGESSYNEQFF. CDR3 DNA: TGCAGTGCTAGGGGTGAAAGCTCCTACAATGAGCAGTTCTTC.

The V and J genes are TRBV7-6 and TRBJ2-1; D gene uncertain. Germline assignment: CDR1 SGHVS and CDR2 FNYEAQ. The CDR3 is 13 amino acids. V was shortened by 1 base and J by 9 bases, with 10 bases between the two germline ends. CDR3: CASSLGVSLEQFF. Here the CDR3 DNA reads TGTGCCAGCAGCTTAGGGGTTAGCCTTGAGCAGTTCTTC. Drawing the rest from reference TRBV7-6 and TRBJ2-1, the complete variable domain is GAGVSQSPRYKVTKRGQDVALRCDPISGHVSLYWYRQALGQGPEFLTYFNYEAQQDKSGLPNDRFSAERPEGSISTLTIQRTEQRDSAMYRCASSLGVSLEQFFGPGTRLTVL.

This clonotype was counted once. CDR3 DNA: TGCAGCGTCCGGGGTCGTACGAACACTGAAGCTTTCTTT. Protein: CSVRGRTNTEAFF. This sequence joins TRBV29-1 and TRBJ1-1; D not certain. Germline V gives CDR1 SQVTM, CDR2 ANQGSEA. V lost 6 bases and J lost 1, with 12 bases in between. This CDR3 is built from 13 residues.

The J gene is TRBJ1-5, the V gene TRBV25-1, with D maybe TRBD1 (5 bases). CDR3 length: 14 amino acids. Germline CDR1 and CDR2: MGHDK and SYGVNS. With 4 bases removed from V and 1 base from J, the gap between germline ends came to 8 bases. The CDR3 spells CASSGRDSNQPQHF. For the CDR3, the DNA is TGTGCCAGCAGTGGCCGGGACAGCAATCAGCCCCAGCATTTT.

The chain carries TRBV11-1 and TRBJ2-5, with 7 bases that match TRBD2. This CDR3 spans 15 amino acids. Trimming took 6 bases from V and 1 from J; bases not matched to a gene: 8. Per the germline V gene, CDR1 is SGHAT and CDR2 is FQDESV (reference sequence). The DNA of the CDR3 is TGTGCCAGCAGACCGAGCGGGGACCTCCAAGAGACCCAGTACTTC. This sequence encodes CASRPSGDLQETQYF.

The chain employs TRBV3-1 and TRBJ2-7; D gene ambiguous. The CDR3 contains 13 residues. V was trimmed by 4 bases and J by 6 bases, leaving 13 bases between them. Germline assignment: CDR1 LGHDT and CDR2 YNNKEL (reference sequence). The CDR3 DNA follows: TGTGCCAGCAGCCGGGTCCTGCAAGGCGAGCAGTACTTC. Encoded protein: CASSRVLQGEQYF.